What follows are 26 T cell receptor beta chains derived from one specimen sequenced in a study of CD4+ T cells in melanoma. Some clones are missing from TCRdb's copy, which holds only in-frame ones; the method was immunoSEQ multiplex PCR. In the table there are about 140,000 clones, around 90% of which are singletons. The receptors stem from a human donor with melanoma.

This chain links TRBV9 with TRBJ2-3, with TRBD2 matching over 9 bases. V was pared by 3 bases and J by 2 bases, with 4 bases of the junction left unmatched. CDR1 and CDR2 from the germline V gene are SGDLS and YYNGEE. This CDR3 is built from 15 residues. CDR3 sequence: CASSARLADTDTQYF. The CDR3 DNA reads TGTGCCAGCAGCGCCCGACTAGCGGACACAGATACGCAGTATTTT.

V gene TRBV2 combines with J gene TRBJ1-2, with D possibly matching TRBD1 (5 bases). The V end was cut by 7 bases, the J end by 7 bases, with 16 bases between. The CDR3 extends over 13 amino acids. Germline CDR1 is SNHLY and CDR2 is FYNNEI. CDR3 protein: CASNPRGSGGYTF. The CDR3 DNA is TGTGCCAGCAACCCAAGGGGTTCTGGTGGCTACACCTTC.

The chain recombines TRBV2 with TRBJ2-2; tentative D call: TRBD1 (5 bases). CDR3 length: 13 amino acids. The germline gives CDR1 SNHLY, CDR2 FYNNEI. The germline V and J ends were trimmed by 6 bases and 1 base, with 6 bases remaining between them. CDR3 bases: TGTGCCAGCAGAGGGGAGAACACCGGGGAGCTGTTTTTT. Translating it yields CASRGENTGELFF.

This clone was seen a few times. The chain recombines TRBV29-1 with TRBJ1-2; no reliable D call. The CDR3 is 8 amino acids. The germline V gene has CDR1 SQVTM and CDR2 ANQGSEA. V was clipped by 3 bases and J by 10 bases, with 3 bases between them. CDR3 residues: CSVDVYTF. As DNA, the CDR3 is TGCAGCGTTGACGTCTACACCTTC.

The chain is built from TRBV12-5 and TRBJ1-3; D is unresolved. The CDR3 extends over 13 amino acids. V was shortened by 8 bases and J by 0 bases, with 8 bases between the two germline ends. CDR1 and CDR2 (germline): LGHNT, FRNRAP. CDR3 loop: CASSEHSGNTIYF. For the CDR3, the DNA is TGTGCTAGTTCGGAACACTCTGGAAACACCATATATTTT. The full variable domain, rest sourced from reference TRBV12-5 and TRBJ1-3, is DARVTQTPRHKVTEMGQEVTMRCQPILGHNTVFWYRQTMMQGLELLAYFRNRAPLDDSGMPKDRFSAEMPDATLATLKIQPSEPRDSAVYFCASSEHSGNTIYFGEGSWLTVV.

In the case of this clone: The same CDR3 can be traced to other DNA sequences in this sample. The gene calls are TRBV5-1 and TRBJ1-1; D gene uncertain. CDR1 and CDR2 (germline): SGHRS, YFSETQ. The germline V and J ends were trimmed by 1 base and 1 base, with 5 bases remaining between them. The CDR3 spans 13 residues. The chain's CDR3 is CASSLTGNTEAFF. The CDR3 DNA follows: TGCGCCAGCAGCTTGACGGGGAACACTGAAGCTTTCTTT.

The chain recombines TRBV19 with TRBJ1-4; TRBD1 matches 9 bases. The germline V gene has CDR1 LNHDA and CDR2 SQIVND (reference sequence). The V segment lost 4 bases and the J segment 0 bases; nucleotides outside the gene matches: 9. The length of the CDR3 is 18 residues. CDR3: CASSTNTGGGATNEKLFF. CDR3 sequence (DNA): TGTGCCAGTAGTACGAATACAGGGGGCGGCGCAACTAATGAAAAACTGTTTTTT. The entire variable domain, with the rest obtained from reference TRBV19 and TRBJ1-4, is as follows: DGGITQSPKYLFRKEGQNVTLSCEQNLNHDAMYWYRQDPGQGLRLIYYSQIVNDFQKGDIAEGYSVSREKKESFPLTVTSAQKNPTAFYLCASSTNTGGGATNEKLFFGSGTQLSVL.

The CDR3 loop reads CASSLNRGNTIYF. CDR3 DNA sequence: TGTGCCAGCAGCTTAAACCGGGGGAACACCATATATTTT. The chain has TRBV7-3 and TRBJ1-3; D may be TRBD1 (5 bases). The germline V gene has CDR1 SGHTA and CDR2 FQGTGA. This CDR3 has 13 amino acids. V lost 1 base to trimming and J lost 7 bases, with 8 bases between them.

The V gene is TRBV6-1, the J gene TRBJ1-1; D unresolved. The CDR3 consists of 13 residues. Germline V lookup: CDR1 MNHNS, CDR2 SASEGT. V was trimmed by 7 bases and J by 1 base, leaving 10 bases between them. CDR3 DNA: TGTGCCAGCACCTTTATCGAGAACACTGAAGCTTTCTTT. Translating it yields CASTFIENTEAFF.

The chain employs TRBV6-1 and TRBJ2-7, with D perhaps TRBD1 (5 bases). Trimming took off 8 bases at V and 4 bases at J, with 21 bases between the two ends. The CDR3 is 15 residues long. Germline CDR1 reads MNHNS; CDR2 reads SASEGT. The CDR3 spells CASYPRWAGRYEQYF. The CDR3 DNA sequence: TGTGCCAGCTATCCTCGGTGGGCAGGGCGTTACGAGCAGTACTTC.

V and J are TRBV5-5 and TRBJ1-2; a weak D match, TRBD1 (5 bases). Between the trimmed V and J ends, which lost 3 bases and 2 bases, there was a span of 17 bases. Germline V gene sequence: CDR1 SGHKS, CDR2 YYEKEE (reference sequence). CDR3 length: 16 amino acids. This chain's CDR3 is CASSSRGVLSNYGYTF. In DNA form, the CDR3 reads TGTGCCAGCAGCTCCCGGGGGGTCCTCTCAAACTATGGCTACACCTTC.

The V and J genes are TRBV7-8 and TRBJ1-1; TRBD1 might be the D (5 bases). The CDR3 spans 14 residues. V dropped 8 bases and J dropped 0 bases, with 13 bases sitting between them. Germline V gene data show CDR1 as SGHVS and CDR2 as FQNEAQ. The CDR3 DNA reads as TGTGCCAGCGCAGGGCCCCTCATGAACACTGAAGCTTTCTTT. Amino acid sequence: CASAGPLMNTEAFF.

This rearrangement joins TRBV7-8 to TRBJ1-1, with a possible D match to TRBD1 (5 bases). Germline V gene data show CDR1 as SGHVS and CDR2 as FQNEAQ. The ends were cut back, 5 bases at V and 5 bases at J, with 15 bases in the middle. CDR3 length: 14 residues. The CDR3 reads CASSRRDRGTEAFF. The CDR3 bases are TGTGCCAGCAGCCGAAGAGATCGGGGGACTGAAGCTTTCTTT.

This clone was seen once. The DNA for the CDR3 is TGTGCCAGCTCATCCCAGCAGGGGGAGACCCAGTACTTC. Protein sequence: CASSSQQGETQYF. This chain connects TRBV5-4 to TRBJ2-5, with TRBD1 as a possible D gene (6 bases). This CDR3 region has 13 residues. Deletions cut 7 bases from V and 5 bases from J, with 15 bases between. Germline CDR1 and CDR2: SGHNT and YYREEE (reference sequence).

Written as DNA, the CDR3 is TGTGCCAGCAGCTTGGCCGCAGGGGGACTCCAAGAGACCCAGTACTTC. It specifies CASSLAAGGLQETQYF. The rearrangement uses TRBV5-4 and TRBJ2-5, with D possibly matching TRBD1 (7 bases). Germline CDR1 and CDR2: SGHNT and YYREEE (reference sequence). The CDR3 sequence is 16 residues long. The V end was cut by 0 bases, the J end by 1 base, with 13 bases between.

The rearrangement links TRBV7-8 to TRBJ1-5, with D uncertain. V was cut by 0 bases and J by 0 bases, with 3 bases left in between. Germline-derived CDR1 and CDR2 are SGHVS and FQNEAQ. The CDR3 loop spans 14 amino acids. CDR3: CASSLASSNQPQHF. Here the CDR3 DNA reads TGTGCCAGCAGCTTAGCGTCTAGCAATCAGCCCCAGCATTTT.

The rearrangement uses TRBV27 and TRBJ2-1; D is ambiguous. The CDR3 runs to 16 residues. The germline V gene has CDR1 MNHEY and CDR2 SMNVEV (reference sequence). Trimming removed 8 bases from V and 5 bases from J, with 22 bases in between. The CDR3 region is CASGLIGFGYNNEQFF. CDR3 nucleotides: TGTGCCAGCGGCCTAATCGGGTTCGGCTACAACAATGAGCAGTTCTTC.

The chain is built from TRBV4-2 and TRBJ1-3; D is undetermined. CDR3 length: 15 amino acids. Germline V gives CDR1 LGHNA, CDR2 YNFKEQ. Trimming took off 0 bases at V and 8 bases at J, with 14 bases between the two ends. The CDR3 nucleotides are TGTGCCAGCAGCCAAGAGCGGCACAATGGTTACACCATATATTTT. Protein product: CASSQERHNGYTIYF.

CDR3 in DNA: TGCAGCGCGGGCCGCATGAACACTGAAGCTTTCTTT. Its translation is CSAGRMNTEAFF. The J gene is TRBJ1-1, the V gene TRBV29-1; D ambiguous. Germline V gives CDR1 SQVTM, CDR2 ANQGSEA. This CDR3 is built from 12 residues. V was pared by 7 bases and J by 0 bases, with 9 bases between. The full variable domain, its missing parts supplied by reference TRBV29-1 and TRBJ1-1, is SAVISQKPSRDICQRGTSLTIQCQVDSQVTMMFWYRQQPGQSLTLIATANQGSEATYESGFVIDKFPISRPNLTFSTLTVSNMSPEDSSIYLCSAGRMNTEAFFGQGTRLTVV.

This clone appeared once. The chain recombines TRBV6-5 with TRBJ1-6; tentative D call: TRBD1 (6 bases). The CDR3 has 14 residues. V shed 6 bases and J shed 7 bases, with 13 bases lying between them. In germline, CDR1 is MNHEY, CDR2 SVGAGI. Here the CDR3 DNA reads TGTGCCAGCAGCCTACAGGGAGGGAATTCACCCCTCCACTTT. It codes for CASSLQGGNSPLHF.

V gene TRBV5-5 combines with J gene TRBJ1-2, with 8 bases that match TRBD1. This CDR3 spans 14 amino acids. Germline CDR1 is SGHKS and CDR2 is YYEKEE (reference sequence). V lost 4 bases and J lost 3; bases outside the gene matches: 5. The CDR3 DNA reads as TGTGCCAGCAGCCGCGGGACAGGAGACTATGGCTACACCTTC. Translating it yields CASSRGTGDYGYTF.

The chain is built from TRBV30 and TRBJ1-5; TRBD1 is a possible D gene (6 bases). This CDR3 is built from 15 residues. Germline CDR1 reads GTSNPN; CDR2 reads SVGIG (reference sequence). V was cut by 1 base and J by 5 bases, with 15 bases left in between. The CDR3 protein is CAWSGGGQLYQPQHF. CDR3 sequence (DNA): TGTGCCTGGAGTGGGGGGGGGCAGTTGTATCAGCCCCAGCATTTT.

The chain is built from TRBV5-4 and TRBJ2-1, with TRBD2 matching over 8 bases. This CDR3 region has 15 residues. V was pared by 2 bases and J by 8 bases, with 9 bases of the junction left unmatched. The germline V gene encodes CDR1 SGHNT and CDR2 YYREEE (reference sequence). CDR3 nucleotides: TGTGCCAGCAGCTTTACGCGGGGGGCGGTCGATGAGCAGTTCTTC. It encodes CASSFTRGAVDEQFF.

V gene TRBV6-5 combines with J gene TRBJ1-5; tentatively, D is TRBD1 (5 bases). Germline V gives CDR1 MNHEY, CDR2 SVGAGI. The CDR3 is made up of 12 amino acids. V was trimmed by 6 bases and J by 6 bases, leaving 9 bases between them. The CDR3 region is CASRSGGQPQHF. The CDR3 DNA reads TGTGCCAGCAGAAGCGGGGGTCAGCCCCAGCATTTT.

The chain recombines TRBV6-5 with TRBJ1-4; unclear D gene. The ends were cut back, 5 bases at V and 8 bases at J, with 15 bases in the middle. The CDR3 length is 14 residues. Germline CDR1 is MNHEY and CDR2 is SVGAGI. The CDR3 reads CASSTSQSSEKLFF. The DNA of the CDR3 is TGTGCCAGCAGTACGTCACAGAGTTCCGAAAAACTGTTTTTT.

The CDR3 spells CASRPLQGSSYEQYF. The DNA of the CDR3 is TGCGCCAGCAGGCCTCTACAGGGCTCCTCCTACGAGCAGTACTTC. The chain combines TRBV5-1 with TRBJ2-7, with D possibly TRBD1 on 6 matching bases. The CDR3 covers 15 residues. Germline values: CDR1 SGHRS, CDR2 YFSETQ. Between the trimmed V and J ends, which lost 5 bases and 0 bases, there was a span of 15 bases.